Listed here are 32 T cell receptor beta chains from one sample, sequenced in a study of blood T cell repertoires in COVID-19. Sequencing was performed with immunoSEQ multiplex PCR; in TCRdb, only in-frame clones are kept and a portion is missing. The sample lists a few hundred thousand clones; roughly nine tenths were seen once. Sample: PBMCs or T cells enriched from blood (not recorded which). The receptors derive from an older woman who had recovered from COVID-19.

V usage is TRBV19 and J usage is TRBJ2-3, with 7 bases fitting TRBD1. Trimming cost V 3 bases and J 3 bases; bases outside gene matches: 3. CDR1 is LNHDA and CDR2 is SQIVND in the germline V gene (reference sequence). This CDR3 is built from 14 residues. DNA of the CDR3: TGTGCCAGTAGTATTAGACAGGGAACAGATACGCAGTATTTT. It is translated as CASSIRQGTDTQYF.

The CDR3 DNA reads as TGTGCCAGCAGTGAACTCGTTGAGCAGTTCTTC. It specifies CASSELVEQFF. The chain couples TRBV2 to TRBJ2-1; the D is unclear. This CDR3 comprises 11 residues. CDR1 is SNHLY and CDR2 is FYNNEI in the germline V gene. Between the trimmed V and J ends, which lost 2 bases and 9 bases, there was a span of 5 bases.

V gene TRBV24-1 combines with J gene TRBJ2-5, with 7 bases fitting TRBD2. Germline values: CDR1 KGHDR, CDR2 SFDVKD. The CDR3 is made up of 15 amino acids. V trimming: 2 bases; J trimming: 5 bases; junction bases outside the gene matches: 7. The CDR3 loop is CATSDYTGGSETQYF. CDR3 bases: TGTGCCACCAGTGATTATACCGGGGGGTCGGAGACCCAGTACTTC.

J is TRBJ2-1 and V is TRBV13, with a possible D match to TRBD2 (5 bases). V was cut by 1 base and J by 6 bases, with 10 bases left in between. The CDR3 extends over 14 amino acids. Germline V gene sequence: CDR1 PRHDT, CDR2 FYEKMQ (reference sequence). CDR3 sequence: CASSLAGISNEQFF. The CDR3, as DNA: TGTGCCAGCAGCTTAGCGGGGATAAGCAATGAGCAGTTCTTC.

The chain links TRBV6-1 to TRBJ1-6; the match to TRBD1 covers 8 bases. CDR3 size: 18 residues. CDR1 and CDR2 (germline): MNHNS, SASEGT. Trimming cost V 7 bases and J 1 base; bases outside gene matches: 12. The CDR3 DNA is TGTGCCAGCACTGATAAGGACAGGGCGGGATCCTATAATTCACCCCTCCACTTT. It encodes CASTDKDRAGSYNSPLHF.

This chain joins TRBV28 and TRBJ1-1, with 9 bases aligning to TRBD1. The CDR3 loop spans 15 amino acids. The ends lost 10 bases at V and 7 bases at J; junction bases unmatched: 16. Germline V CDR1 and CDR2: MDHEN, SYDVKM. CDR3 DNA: TGTGCCACCCAGGCGGCTACAGGGGGCGTGAATGAAGCTTTCTTT. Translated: CATQAATGGVNEAFF.

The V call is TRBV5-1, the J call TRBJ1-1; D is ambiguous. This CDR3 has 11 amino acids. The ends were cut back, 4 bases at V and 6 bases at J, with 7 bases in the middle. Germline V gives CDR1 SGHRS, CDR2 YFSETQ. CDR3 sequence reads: CASSPGSEAFF. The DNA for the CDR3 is TGCGCCAGCAGCCCCGGTTCTGAAGCTTTCTTT.

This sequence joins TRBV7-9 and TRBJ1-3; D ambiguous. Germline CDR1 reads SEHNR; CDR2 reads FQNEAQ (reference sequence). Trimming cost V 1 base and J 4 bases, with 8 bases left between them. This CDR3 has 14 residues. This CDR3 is CASSLESGGNTIYF. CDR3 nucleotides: TGTGCCAGCAGCTTAGAATCGGGGGGAAACACCATATATTTT.

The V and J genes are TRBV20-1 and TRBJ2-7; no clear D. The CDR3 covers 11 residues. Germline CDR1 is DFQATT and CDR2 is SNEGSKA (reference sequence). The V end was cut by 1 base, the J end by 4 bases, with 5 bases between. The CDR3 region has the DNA TGCAGTGCTAGAGCACAATACGAGCAGTACTTC. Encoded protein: CSARAQYEQYF.

The CDR3 DNA follows: TGTGCCAGCAGTTTCCGGGACAGGGAGGAAAAACTGTTTTTT. It encodes CASSFRDREEKLFF. The V gene is TRBV28, the J gene TRBJ1-4, with 9 bases fitting TRBD1. This CDR3 has 14 amino acids. Germline loops: CDR1 MDHEN, CDR2 SYDVKM. V lost 3 bases, J lost 8 bases, and 4 bases stayed unmatched. The entire variable domain, with the rest obtained from reference TRBV28 and TRBJ1-4, is as follows: DVKVTQSSRYLVKRTGEKVFLECVQDMDHENMFWYRQDPGLGLRLIYFSYDVKMKEKGDIPEGYSVSREKKERFSLILESASTNQTSMYLCASSFRDREEKLFFGSGTQLSVL.

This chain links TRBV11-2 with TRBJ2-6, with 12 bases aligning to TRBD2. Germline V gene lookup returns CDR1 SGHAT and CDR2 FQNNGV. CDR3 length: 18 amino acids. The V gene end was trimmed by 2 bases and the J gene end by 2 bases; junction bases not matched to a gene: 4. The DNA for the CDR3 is TGTGCCAGCAGCTTATTACTAGCGGGGGGTGCTGGGGCCAACGTCCTGACTTTC. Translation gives CASSLLLAGGAGANVLTF.

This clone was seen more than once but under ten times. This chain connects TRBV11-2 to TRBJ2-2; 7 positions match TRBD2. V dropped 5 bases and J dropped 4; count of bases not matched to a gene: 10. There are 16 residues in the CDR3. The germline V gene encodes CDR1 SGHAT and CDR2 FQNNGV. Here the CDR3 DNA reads TGTGCCAGCAGCGGCCGGACTAGGAGGGGCACCGGGGAGCTGTTTTTT. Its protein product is CASSGRTRRGTGELFF.

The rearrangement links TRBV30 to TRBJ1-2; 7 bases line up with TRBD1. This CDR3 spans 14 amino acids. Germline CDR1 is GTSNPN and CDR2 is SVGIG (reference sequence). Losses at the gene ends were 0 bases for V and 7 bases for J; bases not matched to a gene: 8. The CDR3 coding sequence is TGTGCCTGGAGTGTTACAGGGGACCGCCGTGGCTACACCTTC. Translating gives CAWSVTGDRRGYTF.

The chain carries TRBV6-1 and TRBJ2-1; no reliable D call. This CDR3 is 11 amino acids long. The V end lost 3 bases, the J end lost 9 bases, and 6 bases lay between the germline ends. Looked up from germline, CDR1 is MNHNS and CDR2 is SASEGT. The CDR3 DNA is TGTGCCAGCAGTGAGTGGGCTGAGCAGTTCTTC. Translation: CASSEWAEQFF.

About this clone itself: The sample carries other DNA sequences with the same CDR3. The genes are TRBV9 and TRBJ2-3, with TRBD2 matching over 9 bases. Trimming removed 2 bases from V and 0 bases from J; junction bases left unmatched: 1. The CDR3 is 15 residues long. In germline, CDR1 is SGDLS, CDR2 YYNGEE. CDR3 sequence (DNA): TGTGCCAGCAGCGTGACTAGCGGCAGCACAGATACGCAGTATTTT. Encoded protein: CASSVTSGSTDTQYF.

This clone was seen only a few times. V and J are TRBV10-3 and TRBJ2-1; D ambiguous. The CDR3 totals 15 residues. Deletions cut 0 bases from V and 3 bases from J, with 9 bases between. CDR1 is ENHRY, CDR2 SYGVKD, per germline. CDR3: CAISESASFYNEQFF. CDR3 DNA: TGTGCCATCAGTGAGTCAGCGTCTTTCTACAATGAGCAGTTCTTC.

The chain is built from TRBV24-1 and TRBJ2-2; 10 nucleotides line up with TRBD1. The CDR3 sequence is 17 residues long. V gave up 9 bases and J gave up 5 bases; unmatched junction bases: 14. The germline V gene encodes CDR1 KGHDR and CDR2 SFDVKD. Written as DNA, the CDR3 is TGTGCCACCTCCCATACCCCGGGACAGGGGTTTACCGGGGAGCTGTTTTTT. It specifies CATSHTPGQGFTGELFF.

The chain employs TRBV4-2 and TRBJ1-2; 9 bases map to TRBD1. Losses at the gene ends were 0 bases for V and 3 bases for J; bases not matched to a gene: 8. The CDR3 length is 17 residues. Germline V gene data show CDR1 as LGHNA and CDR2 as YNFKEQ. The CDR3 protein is CASSQDRGTGRDYGYTF. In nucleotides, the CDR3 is TGTGCCAGCAGCCAAGATAGAGGGACAGGGCGGGACTATGGCTACACCTTC.

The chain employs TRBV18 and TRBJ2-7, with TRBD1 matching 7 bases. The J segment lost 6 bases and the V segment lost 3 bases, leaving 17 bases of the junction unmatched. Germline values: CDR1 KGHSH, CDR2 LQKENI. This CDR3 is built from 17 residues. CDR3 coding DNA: TGTGCCAGCTCACCTAGACAGGGATCCCCCCTTTTGGGCGAGCAGTACGTC. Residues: CASSPRQGSPLLGEQYV.

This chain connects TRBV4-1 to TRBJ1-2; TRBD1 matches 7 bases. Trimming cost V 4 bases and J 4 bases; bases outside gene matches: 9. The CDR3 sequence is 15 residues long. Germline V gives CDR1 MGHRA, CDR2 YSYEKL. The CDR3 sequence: CASSLVVTGLYGYTF. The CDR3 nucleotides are TGCGCCAGCAGCCTGGTGGTGACAGGGCTCTATGGCTACACCTTC.

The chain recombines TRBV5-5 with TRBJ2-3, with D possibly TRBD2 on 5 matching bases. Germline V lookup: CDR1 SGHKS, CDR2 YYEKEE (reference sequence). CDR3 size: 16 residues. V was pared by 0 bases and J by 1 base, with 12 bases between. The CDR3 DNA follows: TGTGCCAGCAGCTTGGCCGGAGGTTACCGCACAGATACGCAGTATTTT. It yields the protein CASSLAGGYRTDTQYF.

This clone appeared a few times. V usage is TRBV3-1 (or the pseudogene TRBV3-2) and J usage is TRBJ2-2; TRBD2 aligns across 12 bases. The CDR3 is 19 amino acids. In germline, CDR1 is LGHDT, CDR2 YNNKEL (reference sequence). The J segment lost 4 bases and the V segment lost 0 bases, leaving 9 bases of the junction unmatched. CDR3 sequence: CASSQDSASGGALTGELFF. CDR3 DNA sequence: TGTGCCAGCAGCCAAGATTCGGCTAGCGGGGGGGCCCTCACCGGGGAGCTGTTTTTT.

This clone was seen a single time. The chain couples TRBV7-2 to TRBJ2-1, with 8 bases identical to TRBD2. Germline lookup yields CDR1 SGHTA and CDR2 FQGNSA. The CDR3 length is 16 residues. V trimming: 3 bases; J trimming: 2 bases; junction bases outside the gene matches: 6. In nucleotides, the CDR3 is TGTGCCAGCAGCTTGGGCGGGGGGACCCCCTACAATGAGCAGTTCTTC. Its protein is CASSLGGGTPYNEQFF. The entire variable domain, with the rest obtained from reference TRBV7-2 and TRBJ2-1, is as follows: GAGVSQSPSNKVTEKGKDVELRCDPISGHTALYWYRQSLGQGLEFLIYFQGNSAPDKSGLPSDRFSAERTGGSVSTLTIQRTQQEDSAVYLCASSLGGGTPYNEQFFGPGTRLTVL.

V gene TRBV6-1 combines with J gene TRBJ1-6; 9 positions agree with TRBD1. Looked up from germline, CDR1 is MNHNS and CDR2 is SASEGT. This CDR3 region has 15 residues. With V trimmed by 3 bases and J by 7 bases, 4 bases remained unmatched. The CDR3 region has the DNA TGTGCCAGCAGTGACGGGACAGGGAGAAATTCACCCCTCCACTTT. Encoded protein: CASSDGTGRNSPLHF.

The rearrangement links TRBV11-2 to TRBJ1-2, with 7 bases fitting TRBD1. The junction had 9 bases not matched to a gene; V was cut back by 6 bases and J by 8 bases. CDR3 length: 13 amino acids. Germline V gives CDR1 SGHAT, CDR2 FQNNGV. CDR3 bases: TGTGCCAGCAGTACACAGGGGTTTTTGGGCTACACCTTC. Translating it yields CASSTQGFLGYTF.

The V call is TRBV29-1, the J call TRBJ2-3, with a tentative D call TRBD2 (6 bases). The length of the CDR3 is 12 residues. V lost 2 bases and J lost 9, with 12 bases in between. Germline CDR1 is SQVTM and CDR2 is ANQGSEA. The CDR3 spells CSVESPGSTQYF. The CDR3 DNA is TGCAGCGTTGAATCCCCCGGGAGCACGCAGTATTTT.

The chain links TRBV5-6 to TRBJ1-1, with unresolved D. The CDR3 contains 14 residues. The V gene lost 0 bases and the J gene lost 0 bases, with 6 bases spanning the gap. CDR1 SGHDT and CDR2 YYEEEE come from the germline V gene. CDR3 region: CASSLAQLNTEAFF. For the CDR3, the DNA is TGTGCCAGCAGCTTGGCACAGCTGAACACTGAAGCTTTCTTT.

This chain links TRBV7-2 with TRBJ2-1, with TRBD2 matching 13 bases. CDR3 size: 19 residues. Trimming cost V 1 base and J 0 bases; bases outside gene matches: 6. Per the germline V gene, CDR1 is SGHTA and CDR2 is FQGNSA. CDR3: CASSLDGLAGASSYNEQFF. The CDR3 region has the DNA TGTGCCAGCAGCTTAGATGGACTAGCGGGGGCCAGCTCCTACAATGAGCAGTTCTTC.

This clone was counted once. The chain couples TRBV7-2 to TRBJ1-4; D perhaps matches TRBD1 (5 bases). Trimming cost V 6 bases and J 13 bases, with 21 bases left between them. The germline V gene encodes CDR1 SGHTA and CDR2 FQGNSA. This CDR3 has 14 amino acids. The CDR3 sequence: CASRSDGSGRGLFF. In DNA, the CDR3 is TGTGCCAGCAGATCTGACGGCTCCGGAAGGGGACTGTTTTTT.

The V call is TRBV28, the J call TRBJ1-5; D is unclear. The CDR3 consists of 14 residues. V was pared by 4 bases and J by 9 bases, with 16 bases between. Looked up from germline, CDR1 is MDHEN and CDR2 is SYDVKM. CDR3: CASSSETGARPQHF. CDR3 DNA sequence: TGTGCCAGCAGTTCCGAAACGGGTGCTCGGCCCCAGCATTTT. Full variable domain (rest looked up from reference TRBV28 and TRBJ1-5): DVKVTQSSRYLVKRTGEKVFLECVQDMDHENMFWYRQDPGLGLRLIYFSYDVKMKEKGDIPEGYSVSREKKERFSLILESASTNQTSMYLCASSSETGARPQHFGDGTRLSIL.

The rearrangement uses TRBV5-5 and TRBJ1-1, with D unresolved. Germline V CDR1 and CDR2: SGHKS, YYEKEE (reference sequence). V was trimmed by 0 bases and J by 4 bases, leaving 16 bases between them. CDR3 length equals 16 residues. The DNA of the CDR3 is TGTGCCAGCAGCTTGGTAGGAGGCTCTAGGAGCACTGAAGCTTTCTTT. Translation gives CASSLVGGSRSTEAFF.

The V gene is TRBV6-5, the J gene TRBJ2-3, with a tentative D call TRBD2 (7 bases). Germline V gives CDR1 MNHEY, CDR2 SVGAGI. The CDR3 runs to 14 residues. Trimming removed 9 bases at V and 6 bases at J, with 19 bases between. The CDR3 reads CASIRGGGADTQYF. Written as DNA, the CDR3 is TGTGCCAGTATACGAGGGGGAGGGGCTGATACGCAGTATTTT.